This T cell receptor (beta chain) was recovered during a study of shared clonotypes between healthy human individuals. General observations from the study: Non-shared clonotypes displayed generation probabilities falling below those of clonotypes present in all four donors. Compared with memory subsets, naive subsets generally had larger estimated richness.

As concerns this clone: Antigen unknown.

Unmatched junction bases numbered 7, after V lost 6 bases and J lost 5 bases. Germline lookup yields CDR1 GTSNPN and CDR2 SVGIG (reference sequence). The length of the CDR3 is 14 residues. Libraries were prepared by immunoSEQ multiplex PCR; TCRdb keeps only in-frame clonotypes and omits some of them. The sample records around 2,000,000 clones, 95% being singletons. This TCR was recovered from a man aged 18 to 35 in good health. Specimen: naive CD4+ T cells sorted from blood. Indicated subset: CD45RA+ positively selected. The J gene is TRBJ1-5, the V gene TRBV30; 10 nucleotides match TRBD1. The CDR3 bases are TGTGCCTGTTCGACCGGGACAGGGGATCAGCCCCAGCATTTT. It is translated as CACSTGTGDQPQHF.